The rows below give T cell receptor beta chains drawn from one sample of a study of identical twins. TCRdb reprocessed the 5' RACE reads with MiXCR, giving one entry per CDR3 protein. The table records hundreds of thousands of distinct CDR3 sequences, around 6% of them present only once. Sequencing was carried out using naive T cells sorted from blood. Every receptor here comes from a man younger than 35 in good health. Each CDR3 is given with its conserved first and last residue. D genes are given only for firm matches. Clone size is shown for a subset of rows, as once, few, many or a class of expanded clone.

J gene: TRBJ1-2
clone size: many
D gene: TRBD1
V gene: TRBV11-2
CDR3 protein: CASSVTGVEGYTF
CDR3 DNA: TGTGCCAGCAGCGTGACAGGGGTTGAGGGCTACACCTTC

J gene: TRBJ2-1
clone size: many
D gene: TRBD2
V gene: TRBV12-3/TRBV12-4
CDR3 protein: CASSPTSGSPIVPQFF
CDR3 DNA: TGTGCCAGCTCCCCGACTAGCGGGTCCCCCATTGTACCGCAGTTCTTC

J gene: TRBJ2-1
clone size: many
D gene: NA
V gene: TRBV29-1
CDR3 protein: CSAMAPTSYNEQFF
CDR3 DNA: TGCAGCGCGATGGCCCCGACCTCCTACAATGAGCAGTTCTTC

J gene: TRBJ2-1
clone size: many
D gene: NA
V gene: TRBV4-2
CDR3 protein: CASSQVAGSVFDEQFF
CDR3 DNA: TGTGCCAGCAGCCAAGTGGCGGGAAGCGTTTTCGATGAGCAGTTCTTC

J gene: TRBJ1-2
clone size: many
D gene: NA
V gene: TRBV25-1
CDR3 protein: CASSAGARPVYGYTF
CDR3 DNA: TGTGCCAGCAGTGCAGGGGCCCGGCCCGTCTATGGCTACACCTTC

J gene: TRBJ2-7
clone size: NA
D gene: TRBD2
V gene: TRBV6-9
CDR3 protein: CASSYWTSGAYEQYF
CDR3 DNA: TGTGCCAGCAGTTATTGGACTAGCGGGGCATACGAGCAGTACTTC

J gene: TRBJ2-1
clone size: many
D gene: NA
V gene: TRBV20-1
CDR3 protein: CSARGFREVGLSSYNEQFF
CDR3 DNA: TGCAGTGCTAGGGGGTTCCGTGAAGTTGGTCTAAGCTCCTACAATGAGCAGTTCTTC

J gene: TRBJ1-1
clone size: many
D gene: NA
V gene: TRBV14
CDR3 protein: CASSQDVGAEAFF
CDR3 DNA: TGTGCCAGCAGCCAAGACGTAGGCGCTGAAGCTTTCTTT

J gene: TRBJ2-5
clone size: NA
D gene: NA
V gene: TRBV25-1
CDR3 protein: CASSDARGGRETQYF
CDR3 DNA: TGTGCCAGCAGTGACGCTAGGGGTGGGAGAGAGACCCAGTACTTC

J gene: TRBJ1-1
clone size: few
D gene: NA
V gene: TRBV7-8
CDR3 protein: CASSSVGHEAFF
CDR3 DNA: TGTGCCAGCAGCTCGGTAGGACACGAAGCTTTCTTT

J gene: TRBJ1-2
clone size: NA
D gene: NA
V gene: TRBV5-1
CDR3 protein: CASSLQDGIYGYTF
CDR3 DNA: TGCGCCAGCAGCTTGCAGGACGGTATCTATGGCTACACCTTC

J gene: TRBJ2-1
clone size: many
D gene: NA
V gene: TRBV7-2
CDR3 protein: CASSSKRDVHNEQFF
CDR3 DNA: TGTGCCAGCAGCTCAAAGAGGGACGTCCACAATGAGCAGTTCTTC

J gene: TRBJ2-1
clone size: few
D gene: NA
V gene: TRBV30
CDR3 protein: CAWSVGTIEQFF
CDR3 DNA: TGTGCCTGGAGTGTGGGAACTATCGAGCAGTTCTTC

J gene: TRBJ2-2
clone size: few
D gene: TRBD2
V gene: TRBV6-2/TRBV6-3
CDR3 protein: CASSYERGANTGELFF
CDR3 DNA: TGTGCCAGCAGTTACGAGCGGGGCGCGAACACCGGGGAGCTGTTTTTT

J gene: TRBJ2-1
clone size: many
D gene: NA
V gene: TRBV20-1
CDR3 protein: CSARDLDSANEQFF
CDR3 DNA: TGCAGTGCTAGAGATCTGGACAGCGCAAATGAGCAGTTCTTC

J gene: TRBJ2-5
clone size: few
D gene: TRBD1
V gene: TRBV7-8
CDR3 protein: CASSFLKGARETQYF
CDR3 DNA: TGTGCCAGCAGCTTCCTGAAGGGGGCGCGGGAGACCCAGTACTTC

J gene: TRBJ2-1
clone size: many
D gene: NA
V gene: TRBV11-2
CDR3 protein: CASSLVSKEWLGNEQFF
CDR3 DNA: TGTGCCAGCAGCTTAGTCTCTAAGGAGTGGTTGGGCAATGAGCAGTTCTTC

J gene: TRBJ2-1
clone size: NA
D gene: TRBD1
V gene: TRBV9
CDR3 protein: CASSVAGTGADNEQFF
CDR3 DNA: TGTGCCAGCAGCGTAGCTGGGACAGGAGCCGACAATGAGCAGTTCTTC

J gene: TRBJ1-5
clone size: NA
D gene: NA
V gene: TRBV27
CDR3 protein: CASSTHSNQPQHF
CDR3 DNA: TGTGCCAGCAGTACCCATAGCAATCAGCCCCAGCATTTT

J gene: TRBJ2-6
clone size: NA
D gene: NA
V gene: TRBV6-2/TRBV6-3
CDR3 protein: CASRKTGATSGANVLTF
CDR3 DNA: TGTGCCAGCAGGAAGACTGGAGCGACCTCTGGGGCCAACGTCCTGACTTTC

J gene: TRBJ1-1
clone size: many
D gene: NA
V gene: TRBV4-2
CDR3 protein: CASSQDSPGDYTEAFF
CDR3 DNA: TGTGCCAGCAGCCAAGATAGTCCAGGGGACTACACTGAAGCTTTCTTT

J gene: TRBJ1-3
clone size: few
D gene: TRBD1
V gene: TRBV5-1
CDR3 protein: CASSRTGTGAISGNTIYF
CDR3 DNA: TGCGCCAGCAGCCGCACCGGGACAGGGGCCATCTCTGGAAACACCATATATTTT

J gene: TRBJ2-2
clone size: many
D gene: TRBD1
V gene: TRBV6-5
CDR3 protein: CASSYGGTGRSGELFF
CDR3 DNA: TGTGCCAGCAGTTACGGGGGGACAGGGAGGTCCGGGGAGCTGTTTTTT

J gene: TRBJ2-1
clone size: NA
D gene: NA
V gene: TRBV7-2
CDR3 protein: CASSLAADSYNEQFF
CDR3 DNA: TGTGCCAGCAGTCTAGCGGCGGACAGCTACAATGAGCAGTTCTTC

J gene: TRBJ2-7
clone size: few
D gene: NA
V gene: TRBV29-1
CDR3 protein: CSVSKPYEQYF
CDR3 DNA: TGCAGCGTTTCTAAACCCTACGAGCAGTACTTC

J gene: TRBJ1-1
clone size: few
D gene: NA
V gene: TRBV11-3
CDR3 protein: CASKGRTNLGTEAFF
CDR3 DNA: TGTGCCAGCAAGGGCAGAACCAACTTGGGCACTGAAGCTTTCTTT

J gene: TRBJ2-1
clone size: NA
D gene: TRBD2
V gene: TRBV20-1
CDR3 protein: CSATEGAGGPSNEQFF
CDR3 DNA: TGCAGTGCAACAGAGGGAGCGGGAGGGCCCAGCAATGAGCAGTTCTTC

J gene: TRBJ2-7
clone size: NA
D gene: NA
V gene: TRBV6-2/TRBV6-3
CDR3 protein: CASSSGWSSYEQYF
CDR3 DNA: TGTGCCAGCAGTTCGGGATGGAGCTCCTACGAGCAGTACTTC

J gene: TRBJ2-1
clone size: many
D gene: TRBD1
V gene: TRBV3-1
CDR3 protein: CASRRGTGAYNEQFF
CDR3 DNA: TGTGCCAGCAGACGAGGGACAGGGGCCTACAATGAGCAGTTCTTC

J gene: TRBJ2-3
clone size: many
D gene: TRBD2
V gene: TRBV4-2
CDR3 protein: CASSQESGRATDTQYF
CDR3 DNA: TGTGCCAGCAGCCAGGAAAGCGGGAGGGCCACAGATACGCAGTATTTT

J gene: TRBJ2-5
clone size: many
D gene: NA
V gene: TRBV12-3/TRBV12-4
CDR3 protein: CASSPHMETQYF
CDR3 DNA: TGTGCCAGCAGTCCCCACATGGAGACCCAGTACTTC

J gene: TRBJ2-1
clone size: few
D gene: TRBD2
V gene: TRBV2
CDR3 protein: CASSGTSGPYSYNEQFF
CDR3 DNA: TGTGCCAGCAGTGGGACTAGCGGACCATACTCCTACAATGAGCAGTTCTTC

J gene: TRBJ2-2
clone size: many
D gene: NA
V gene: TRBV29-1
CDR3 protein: CSVDLNTGELFF
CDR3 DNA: TGCAGCGTTGACCTGAACACCGGGGAGCTGTTTTTT

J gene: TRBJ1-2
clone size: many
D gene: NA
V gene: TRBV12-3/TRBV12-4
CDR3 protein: CASSLGLYGYTF
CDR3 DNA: TGTGCCAGCAGTTTGGGTCTCTATGGCTACACCTTC

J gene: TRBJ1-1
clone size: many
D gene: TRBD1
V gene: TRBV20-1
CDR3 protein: CSAVRDSDMNTEAFF
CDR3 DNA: TGCAGTGCAGTCCGGGACAGCGATATGAACACTGAAGCTTTCTTT

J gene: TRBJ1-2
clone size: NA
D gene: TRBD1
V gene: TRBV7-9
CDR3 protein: CASSGGQGSYGYTF
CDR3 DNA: TGTGCCAGCAGCGGCGGACAGGGATCTTATGGCTACACCTTC

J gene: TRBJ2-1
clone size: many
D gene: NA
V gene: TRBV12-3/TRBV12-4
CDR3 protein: CASSFPPTRDNEQFF
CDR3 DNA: TGTGCCAGCAGTTTCCCGCCTACCCGGGACAATGAGCAGTTCTTC

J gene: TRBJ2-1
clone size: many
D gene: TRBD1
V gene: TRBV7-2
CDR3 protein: CASSLRQGGNEQFF
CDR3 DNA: TGTGCCAGCAGCTTAAGACAGGGGGGCAATGAGCAGTTCTTC

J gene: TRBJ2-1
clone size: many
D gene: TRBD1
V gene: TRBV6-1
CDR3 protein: CASTPDRGNDNEQFF
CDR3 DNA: TGTGCCAGCACCCCGGACAGGGGGAACGACAATGAGCAGTTCTTC

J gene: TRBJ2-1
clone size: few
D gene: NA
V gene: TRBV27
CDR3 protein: CASSRSSGVLPNEQFF
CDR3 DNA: TGTGCCAGCAGTAGATCATCGGGAGTACTCCCCAATGAGCAGTTCTTC

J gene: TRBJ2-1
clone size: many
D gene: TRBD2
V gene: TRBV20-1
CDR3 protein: CSARGTSGSPEQFF
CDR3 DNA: TGCAGTGCTAGAGGGACTAGCGGGAGTCCTGAGCAGTTCTTC

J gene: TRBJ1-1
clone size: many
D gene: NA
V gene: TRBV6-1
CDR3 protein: CASTEGRWNTEAFF
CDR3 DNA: TGTGCCAGCACCGAAGGGAGATGGAACACTGAAGCTTTCTTT

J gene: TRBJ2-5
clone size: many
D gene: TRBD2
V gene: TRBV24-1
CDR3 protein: CATSDWTSGSEETQYF
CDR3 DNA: TGTGCCACCAGTGATTGGACTAGCGGGAGCGAGGAGACCCAGTACTTC

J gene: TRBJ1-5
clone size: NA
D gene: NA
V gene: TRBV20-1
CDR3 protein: CSARGAGRQPQHF
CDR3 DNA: TGCAGTGCTAGAGGGGCGGGTAGGCAGCCCCAGCATTTT

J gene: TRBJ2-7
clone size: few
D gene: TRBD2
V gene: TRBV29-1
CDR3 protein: CSVSSGRAYEQYF
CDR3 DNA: TGCAGCGTTTCCAGCGGGAGGGCCTACGAGCAGTACTTC

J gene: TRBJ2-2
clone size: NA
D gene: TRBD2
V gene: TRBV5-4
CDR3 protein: CASSPAGTTTGELFF
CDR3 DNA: TGTGCCAGCAGCCCGGCCGGGACTACCACCGGGGAGCTGTTTTTT

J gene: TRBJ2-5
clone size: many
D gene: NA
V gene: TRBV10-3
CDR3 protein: CAISDTRETQYF
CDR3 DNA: TGTGCCATCAGTGATACGCGGGAGACCCAGTACTTC